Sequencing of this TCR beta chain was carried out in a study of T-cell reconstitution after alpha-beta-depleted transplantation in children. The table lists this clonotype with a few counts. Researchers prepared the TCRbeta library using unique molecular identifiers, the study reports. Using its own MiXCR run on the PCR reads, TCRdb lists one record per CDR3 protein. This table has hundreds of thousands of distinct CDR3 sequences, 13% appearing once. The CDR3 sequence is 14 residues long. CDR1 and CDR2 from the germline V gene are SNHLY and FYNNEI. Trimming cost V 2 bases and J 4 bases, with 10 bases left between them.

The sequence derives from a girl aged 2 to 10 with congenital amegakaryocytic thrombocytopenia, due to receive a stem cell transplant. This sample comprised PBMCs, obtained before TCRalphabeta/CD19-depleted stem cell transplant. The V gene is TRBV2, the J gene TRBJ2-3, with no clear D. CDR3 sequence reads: CASSENINPDTQYF. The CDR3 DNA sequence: TGTGCCAGCAGTGAAAACATCAACCCAGATACGCAGTATTTT.